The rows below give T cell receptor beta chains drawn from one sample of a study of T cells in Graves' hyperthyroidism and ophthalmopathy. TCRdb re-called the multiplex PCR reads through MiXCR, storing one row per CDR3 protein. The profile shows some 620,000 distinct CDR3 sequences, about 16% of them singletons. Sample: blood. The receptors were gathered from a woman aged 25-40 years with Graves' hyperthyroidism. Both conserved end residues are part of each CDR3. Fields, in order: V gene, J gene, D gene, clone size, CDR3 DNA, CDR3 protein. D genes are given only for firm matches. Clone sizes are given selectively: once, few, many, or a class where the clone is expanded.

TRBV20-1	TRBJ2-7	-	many	TGCAGTGCTAGAGATCGTCTAAACTCCTACGAGCAGTACTTC	CSARDRLNSYEQYF
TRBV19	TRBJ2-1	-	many	TGTGCCAGTAGTAGCGGGACTGTTAACAATGAGCAGTTCTTC	CASSSGTVNNEQFF
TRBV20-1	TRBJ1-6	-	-	TGCAGTGCTACCCTGGAGGCGGCAAGCTCCTATAATTCACCCCTCCACTTT	CSATLEAASSYNSPLHF
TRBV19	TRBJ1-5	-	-	TGTGCCAGTAGTACGACGAATCAGCCCCAGCATTTT	CASSTTNQPQHF
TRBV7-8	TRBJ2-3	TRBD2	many	TGTGCCAGCAGCTCTCCCCCGGGGCTAGCGGTGGGCACAGATACGCAGTATTTT	CASSSPPGLAVGTDTQYF
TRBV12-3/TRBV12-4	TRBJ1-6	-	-	TGTGCCAGCAGTTTGCGGATAGTTAATTCACCCCTCCACTTT	CASSLRIVNSPLHF
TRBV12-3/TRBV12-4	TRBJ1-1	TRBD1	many	TGTGCCAGCAGTCTACAGGGGTTTGGCACTGAAGCTTTCTTT	CASSLQGFGTEAFF
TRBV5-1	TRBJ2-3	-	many	TGCGCCAGCAGCTTGCGAAGGGTGGGAGATACGCAGTATTTT	CASSLRRVGDTQYF
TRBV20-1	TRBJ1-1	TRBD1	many	TGCAGTGCCCCCAGGACAGGGATAATGAACACTGAAGCTTTCTTT	CSAPRTGIMNTEAFF
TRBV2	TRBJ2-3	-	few	TGTGCCAGCCGGCGGCCACGGAGCACAGATACGCAGTATTTT	CASRRPRSTDTQYF
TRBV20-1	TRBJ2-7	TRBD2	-	TGCAGTGCCTACGACCCTGGACTAGCGGGAGGGGTACACGAGCAGTACTTC	CSAYDPGLAGGVHEQYF
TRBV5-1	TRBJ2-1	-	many	TGCGCCAGCCGCTTTGAGAGCTCCTACAATGAGCAGTTCTTC	CASRFESSYNEQFF
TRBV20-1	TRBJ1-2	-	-	TGCAGTGTTGCACGACAGCCTCTTAACTATGGCTACACCTTC	CSVARQPLNYGYTF
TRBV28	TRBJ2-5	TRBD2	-	TGTGCCAGTAGCGGGAGGGGCGGGACCCAGTACTTC	CASSGRGGTQYF
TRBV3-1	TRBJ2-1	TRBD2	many	TGTGCCAGCAGCCAAGATCGGCTGGCGGGAGTACAGGATGAGCAGTTCTTC	CASSQDRLAGVQDEQFF
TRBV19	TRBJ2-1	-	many	TGTGCCAGTAGTTCCTCATACCGTCTAGAAACGAATGAGCAGTTCTTC	CASSSSYRLETNEQFF
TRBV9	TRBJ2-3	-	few	TGTGCCAGCAGCGTAGAGGGGACTCAGGGAGATACGCAGTATTTT	CASSVEGTQGDTQYF
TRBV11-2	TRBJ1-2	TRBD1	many	TGTGCCAGCAGCTTGGGGACAGCCAGGAGGGTGGATGGCTACACCTTC	CASSLGTARRVDGYTF
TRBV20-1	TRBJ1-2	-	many	TGCAGTGTTCTTCGATCAGGGGAAGGAGGCTATGGCTACACCTTC	CSVLRSGEGGYGYTF
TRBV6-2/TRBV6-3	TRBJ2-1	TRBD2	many	TGTGCCAGCAGTACACGAAGCGGGAGGGTCTACAATGAGCAGTTCTTC	CASSTRSGRVYNEQFF
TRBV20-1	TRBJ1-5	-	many	TGCAGTGCCCTCCTGGGGGGAGGGCGAAGCAATCAGCCCCAGCATTTT	CSALLGGGRSNQPQHF
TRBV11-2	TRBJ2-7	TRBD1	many	TGTGCCAGCAGCTTTAGTGGCCAGGGGGCTTACGAGCAGTACTTC	CASSFSGQGAYEQYF
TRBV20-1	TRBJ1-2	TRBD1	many	TGCAGTGCCAACACAGGGGTGGGGTATGGCTACACCTTC	CSANTGVGYGYTF
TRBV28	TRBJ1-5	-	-	TGTGCCAGCAGTTGGGGGGGGGGGGGCAATCAGCCCCAGCATTTT	CASSWGGGGNQPQHF
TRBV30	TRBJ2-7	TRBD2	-	TGTGCCTGGGGCCTAGCGGGGGGGTACGAGCAGTACTTC	CAWGLAGGYEQYF
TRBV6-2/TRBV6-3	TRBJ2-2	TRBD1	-	TGTGCCAGCAGTACAGGGGGAGACACCGGGGAGCTGTTTTTT	CASSTGGDTGELFF
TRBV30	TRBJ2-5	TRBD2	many	TGTGCCTGGGGAGCGGGGCCAAGAAAGACCCAGTACTTC	CAWGAGPRKTQYF
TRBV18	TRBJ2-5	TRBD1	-	TGTGCCAGCTCACCACCCGAAGGGGGCCGGGCCCAGTACTTC	CASSPPEGGRAQYF
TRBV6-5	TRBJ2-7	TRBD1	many	TGTGCCAGCAGTTACCTACAGGGGGGTCCCCACGAGCAGTACTTC	CASSYLQGGPHEQYF
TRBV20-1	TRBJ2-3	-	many	TGCAGTGCTCCCCGTGACGGAGGAGATACGCAGTATTTT	CSAPRDGGDTQYF
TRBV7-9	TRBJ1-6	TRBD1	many	TGTGCCAGCAGCCTGGGACAGGGGTTTTATAATTCACCCCTCCACTTT	CASSLGQGFYNSPLHF
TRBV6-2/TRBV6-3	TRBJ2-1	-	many	TGTGCCAGCAGTTACATCGGTCTGGGAAATGAGCAGTTCTTC	CASSYIGLGNEQFF
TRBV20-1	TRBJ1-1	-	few	TGCAGTGCTGGAGATGCGAGACTCATGAGTACTGAAGCTTTCTTT	CSAGDARLMSTEAFF
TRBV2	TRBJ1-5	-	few	TGTGCCAGCAGTGATTCGGGGCTCATTCAGCCCCAGCATTTT	CASSDSGLIQPQHF
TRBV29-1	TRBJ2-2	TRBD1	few	TGCAGCGTTGAGGCGACAGGGACCGCCGGGGAGCTGTTTTTT	CSVEATGTAGELFF
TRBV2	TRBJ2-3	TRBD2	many	TGTGCCAGCAGGGGACTAGCGGGAGGTGTGGCTACAGATACGCAGTATTTT	CASRGLAGGVATDTQYF
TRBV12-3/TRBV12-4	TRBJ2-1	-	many	TGTGCCAGCAGTTTAGGGGGCCCGAATGAGCAGTTCTTC	CASSLGGPNEQFF
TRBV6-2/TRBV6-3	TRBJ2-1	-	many	TGTGCCAGCAGGAACAGGGACGATGAGCAGTTCTTC	CASRNRDDEQFF
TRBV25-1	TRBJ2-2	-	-	TGTGCCAGCAGTGAATATGGGGGGTTGGCCGGGGAGCTGTTTTTT	CASSEYGGLAGELFF
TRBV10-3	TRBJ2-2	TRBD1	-	TGTGCCATCAGTGAGACAGGGGGCTGGGACACCGGGGAGCTGTTTTTT	CAISETGGWDTGELFF
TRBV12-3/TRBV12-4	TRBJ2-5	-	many	TGTGCCAGCAGTTTAGCGACGGGCGTTCAAGAGACCCAGTACTTC	CASSLATGVQETQYF
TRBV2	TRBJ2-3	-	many	TGTGCCAGCAGGACAGATACGCAGTATTTT	CASRTDTQYF
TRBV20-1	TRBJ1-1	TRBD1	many	TGCAGTGCTCGGACAGGGCTGAACACTGAAGCTTTCTTT	CSARTGLNTEAFF
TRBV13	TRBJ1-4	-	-	TGTGCCAGCAGCAAGGACAGTCGGCGAAAACTGTTTTTT	CASSKDSRRKLFF
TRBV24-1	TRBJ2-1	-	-	TGTGCCACCAGTGATTGGACAGCCAACAATGAGCAGTTCTTC	CATSDWTANNEQFF
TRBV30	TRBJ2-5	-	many	TGTGCCTGGAGTCGCACGGGCCAAGAGACCCAGTACTTC	CAWSRTGQETQYF
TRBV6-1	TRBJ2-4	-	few	TGTGCCAGCAGGGAAGCCTTAGCCAAAAACATTCAGTACTTC	CASREALAKNIQYF
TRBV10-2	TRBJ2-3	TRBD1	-	TGCGCCAGCAGTGAGCCCCGGGACAGGGTCGAAGATACGCAGTATTTT	CASSEPRDRVEDTQYF
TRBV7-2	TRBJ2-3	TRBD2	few	TGTGCCAGCAGCTTAGCGGGCGGGAGGGCCCCAGATACGCAGTATTTT	CASSLAGGRAPDTQYF
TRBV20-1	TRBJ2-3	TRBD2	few	TGCAGTGCTAGAGATGCGGAGGAGCGGGACACAGATACGCAGTATTTT	CSARDAEERDTDTQYF
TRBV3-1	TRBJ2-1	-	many	TGTGCCAGCAGCCACGTCGCTACTTACAATGAGCAGTTCTTC	CASSHVATYNEQFF
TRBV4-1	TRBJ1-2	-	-	TGCGCCAGCAGCCAAGCAAGTGGGCTTAACTATGGCTACACCTTC	CASSQASGLNYGYTF
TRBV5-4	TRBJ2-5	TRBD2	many	TGTGCCAGCAGCTTGGGGGCTAGCGGGAGTGGACAAGAGACCCAGTACTTC	CASSLGASGSGQETQYF
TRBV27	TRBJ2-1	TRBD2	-	TGTGCCAGCAAAGGGGGGACTAGCGGGAGCTCCTACAATGAGCAGTTCTTC	CASKGGTSGSSYNEQFF